The sequence of this T cell receptor (beta chain) was determined in a study of CXCR3-negative and CXCR3-positive naive CD8 T cells (dated by TCRdb to the late 2010s). Background for the entire study: About 135 million TRB reads were obtained in total, roughly 1.5 +/- 0.3 million reads per library. Diversity and physicochemical repertoire analyses were performed on 11 donors pooled from two independent experiments. Naive subsets from 5 donors and memory cells from 3 donors were included in the TRBV-TRBJ cluster analysis. General findings and caveats noted by the study authors: CXCR3 expression partially decreased after cryopreservation, so most assays used freshly isolated PBMCs. Naive CXCR3-negative and CXCR3-positive cells from the same donor showed similar TRBV-TRBJ usage, whereas memory cells showed distinct patterns. TRB CDR3s from CXCR3-positive naive cells showed higher hydrophobicity (lower Kidera factor 4), lower energy, and higher strength and volume indices than CXCR3-negative naive cells. Because surface CD5, which is linked to self-reactivity in mice, was comparable between the naive subsets, TCR interaction strength was also inferred from TRB CDR3 physicochemical properties. Both naive subsets had comparably high repertoire diversity, while memory CD8+ T cells had much lower repertoire diversity.

Each CD8+ T cell subset was flow-sorted in triplicate, with 250,000 to 350,000 cells per subset placed directly into RLT lysis buffer. To exclude memory contaminants, naive CD8+ T cells were stringently defined as CD45RO-CCR7+CD27+CD95-. Standard density gradient centrifugation was used to isolate peripheral blood mononuclear cells from buffy coats. Naive CXCR3-negative and CXCR3-positive CD8+ T cells were flow-sorted using a FACSAria III. Total RNA was extracted from sorted cells using an RNeasy Mini Kit. The CDR3, from cysteine to phenylalanine, totals 14 residues. This entry has no DNA. Via the germline V gene, CDR1 is MDHEN and CDR2 SYDVKM. In the case of this clonotype: The target of this receptor is not known.

TCRdb lists the instrument as NextSeq 550. The Human TCR Profiling Kit (MiLaboratory) was used to make UMI-labeled 5' RACE TRB cDNA libraries. The full amount of extracted RNA was used for cDNA synthesis, and the full amount of resulting cDNA was used for PCR amplification. Libraries were prepared in parallel with an identical number of PCR cycles. Turning to the authors' computational methods: With a minimum of two reads required per UMI, MIGEC and MiXCR pulled out about 54,000 +/- 9,700 unique UMI-labeled TRB cDNA molecules from each library. On average, about 40,000 +/- 10,000 functional in-frame TRB CDR3 nucleotide clonotypes lacking stop codons were found per library. Diversity metrics, including normalized Shannon-Wiener and Chao1, were computed in VDJtools after downsampling to 5000 UMI-labeled TRB molecules per sample. VDJtools was used to calculate clonotype-size-weighted physicochemical properties of the central five CDR3 residues, namely interaction energy, strength, volume and Kidera factor 4. TCRdb reprocessed the raw reads; every CDR3 protein sequence is a single record, and DNA is not supplied. These V and J calls are TCRdb output, not the study's own analysis. The table for this sample lists about 26,000 distinct CDR3 sequences. Approximately 2.8% of the sample is in the top ten clones.

The chain joins TRBV28 to TRBJ2-7; TCRdb calls TRBD2, which cannot be checked without DNA. The sequence came from a human donor in good health. Some clones in this sample may be carry-over from other donors' samples. The sample was naive CXCR3- CD8+ T cells from blood. The cell subset or site label of this sample denotes: CD45RO-CCR7+CD27+CD95- naive CD8+ T cells lacking CXCR3 (TNR3-). The CDR3 corresponds to CASSFLAGDYEQYF. The variable domain in full, with residues beyond the CDR3 obtained from the reference TRBV28 and TRBJ2-7 genes, is DVKVTQSSRYLVKRTGEKVFLECVQDMDHENMFWYRQDPGLGLRLIYFSYDVKMKEKGDIPEGYSVSREKKERFSLILESASTNQTSMYLCASSFLAGDYEQYFGPGTRLTVT.